This T cell receptor beta chain emerged from a study of T-cell memory formation after mild COVID-19. Study-level points and caveats: The CD4+ clones that contracted clustered mainly within CM and EM, and the CD8+ clones concentrated in EMRA.

The table lists this clonotype with a few counts. The target antigen is unknown. The V gene lost 2 bases and the J gene lost 2 bases, with 14 bases spanning the gap. CDR3 length: 16 amino acids. The germline gives CDR1 SGHRS, CDR2 YFSETQ. With constant-segment primers, 5'RACE yielded cDNA libraries of TCR alpha and TCR beta that carried sample barcodes and UMIs. MiXCR, applied by TCRdb to the 5' RACE reads, yields one record per CDR3 protein. The sample has hundreds of thousands of distinct CDR3 sequences, about a sixth seen once. V and J are TRBV5-1 and TRBJ1-3, with a possible D match to TRBD1 (5 bases). The sequence was obtained from an adult woman who had mild COVID-19 (a few samples of this study predate the infection). Cell type and time point are not known. The sequencing input was PBMCs or a T cell subset sorted from them (not recorded which). The CDR3 DNA sequence: TGCGCCAGCAGCTTCGACCAGGGTCGGACTGGAAACACCATATATTTT. Amino acids: CASSFDQGRTGNTIYF. The full variable domain, with the rest looked up from reference TRBV5-1 and TRBJ1-3, is KAGVTQTPRYLIKTRGQQVTLSCSPISGHRSVSWYQQTPGQGLQFLFEYFSETQRNKGNFPGRFSGRQFSNSRSEMNVSTLELGDSALYLCASSFDQGRTGNTIYFGEGSWLTVV.